The subject of this entry is one T cell receptor beta chain. The sample has other DNA sequences that encode this CDR3 too. The data belong to a study of PD-1 blockade in classical Hodgkin lymphoma. Relapse was seen in all patients after autologous stem cell transplantation, and brentuximab vedotin exposure was variable. Some clones are missing from TCRdb's copy, which holds only in-frame ones; the method was immunoSEQ multiplex PCR. The table has 100,000 to 120,000 clones, 80% to 90% seen once. The sequence was obtained from a human donor with classical Hodgkin lymphoma. The sample was peripheral blood mononuclear cells (PBMCs), taken before the second cycle of nivolumab.

This chain's CDR3 is CASSPQRETDTQYF. The CDR3 nucleotides read TGTGCCAGCAGCCCCCAGAGAGAAACAGATACGCAGTATTTT. The chain couples TRBV11-2 to TRBJ2-3, with D hard to call. Trimming pared 5 bases from V and 3 bases from J, leaving 12 bases between. The CDR3 has 14 amino acids. Looked up from germline, CDR1 is SGHAT and CDR2 is FQNNGV.